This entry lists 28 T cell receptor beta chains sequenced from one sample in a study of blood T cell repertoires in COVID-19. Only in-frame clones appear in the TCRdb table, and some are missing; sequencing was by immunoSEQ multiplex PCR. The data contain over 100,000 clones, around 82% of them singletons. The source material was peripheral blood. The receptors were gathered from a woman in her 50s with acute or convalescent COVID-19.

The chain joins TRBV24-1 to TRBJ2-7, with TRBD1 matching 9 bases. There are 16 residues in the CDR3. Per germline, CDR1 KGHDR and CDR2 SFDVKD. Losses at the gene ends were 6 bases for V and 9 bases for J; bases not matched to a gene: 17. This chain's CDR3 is CATSLARGQGKKGQYF. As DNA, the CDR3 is TGTGCCACCAGTCTGGCTAGGGGACAGGGAAAGAAGGGGCAGTACTTC.

CDR3 in amino acids: CASSLGQVVYGYTF. As DNA, the CDR3 is TGCGCCAGCAGCTTGGGTCAGGTAGTCTATGGCTACACCTTC. The chain carries TRBV5-1 and TRBJ1-2; D is ambiguous. Trimming stripped 0 bases from V and 4 bases from J, with 10 bases between. This CDR3 has 14 amino acids. The germline V gene has CDR1 SGHRS and CDR2 YFSETQ.

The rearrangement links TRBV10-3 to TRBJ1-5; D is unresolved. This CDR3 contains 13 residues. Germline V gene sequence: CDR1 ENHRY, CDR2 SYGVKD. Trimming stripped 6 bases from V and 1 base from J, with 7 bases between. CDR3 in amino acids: CAIRGASNQPQHF. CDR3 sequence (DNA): TGTGCCATCAGGGGAGCCAGCAATCAGCCCCAGCATTTT.

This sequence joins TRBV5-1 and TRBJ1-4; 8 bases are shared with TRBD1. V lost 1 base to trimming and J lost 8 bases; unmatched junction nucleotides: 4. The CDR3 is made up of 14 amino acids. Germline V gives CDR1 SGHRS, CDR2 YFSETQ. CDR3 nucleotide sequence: TGCGCCAGCAGCTTGTCAGGGGGCGAAGAAAAACTGTTTTTT. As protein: CASSLSGGEEKLFF.

DNA for the CDR3: TGTGCCAGCAGTACCTGGGACAGCTATAGCAATCAGCCCCAGCATTTT. It specifies CASSTWDSYSNQPQHF. The genes are TRBV28 and TRBJ1-5, with 7 bases identical to TRBD1. Trimming took 5 bases from V and 0 from J; bases not matched to a gene: 7. Per germline, CDR1 MDHEN and CDR2 SYDVKM. The CDR3 is 16 amino acids.

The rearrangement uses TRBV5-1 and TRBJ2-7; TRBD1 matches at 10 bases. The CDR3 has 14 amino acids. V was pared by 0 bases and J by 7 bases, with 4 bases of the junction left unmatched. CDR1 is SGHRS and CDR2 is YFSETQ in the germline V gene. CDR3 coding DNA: TGCGCCAGCAGCTTGGGTGGGACAGGGGAAGAGCAGTACTTC. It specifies CASSLGGTGEEQYF.

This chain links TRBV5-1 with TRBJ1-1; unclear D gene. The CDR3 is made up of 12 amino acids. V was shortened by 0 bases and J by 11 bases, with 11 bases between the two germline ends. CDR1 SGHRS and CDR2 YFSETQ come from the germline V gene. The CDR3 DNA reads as TGCGCCAGCAGCTTGGAGGAAGGGAGGGCTTTCTTT. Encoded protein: CASSLEEGRAFF.

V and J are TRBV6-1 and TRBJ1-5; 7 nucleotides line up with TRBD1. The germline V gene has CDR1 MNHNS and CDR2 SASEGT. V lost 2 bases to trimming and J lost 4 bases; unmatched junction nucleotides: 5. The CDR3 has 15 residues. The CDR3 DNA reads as TGTGCCAGCAGTGAATTTGCAGGGGGGAATCAGCCCCAGCATTTT. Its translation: CASSEFAGGNQPQHF.

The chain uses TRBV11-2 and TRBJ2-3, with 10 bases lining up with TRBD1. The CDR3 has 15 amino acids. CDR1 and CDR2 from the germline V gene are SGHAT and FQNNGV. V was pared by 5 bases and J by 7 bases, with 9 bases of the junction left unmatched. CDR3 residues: CASSIATGGRNTQYF. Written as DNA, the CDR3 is TGTGCCAGCAGCATCGCGACAGGGGGCCGAAATACGCAGTATTTT.

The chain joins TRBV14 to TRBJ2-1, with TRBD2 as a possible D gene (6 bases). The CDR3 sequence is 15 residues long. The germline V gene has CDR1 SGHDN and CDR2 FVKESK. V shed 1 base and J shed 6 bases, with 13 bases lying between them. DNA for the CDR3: TGTGCCAGCAGCCAAGGCGCGGGGTGGGTCAATGAGCAGTTCTTC. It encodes CASSQGAGWVNEQFF.

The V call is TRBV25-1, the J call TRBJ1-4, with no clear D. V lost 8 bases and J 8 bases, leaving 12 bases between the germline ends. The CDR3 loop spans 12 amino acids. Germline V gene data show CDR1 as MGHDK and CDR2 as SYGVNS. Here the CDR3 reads CASGRRAEKLFF. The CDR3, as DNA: TGTGCCAGCGGTAGGAGGGCCGAAAAACTGTTTTTT.

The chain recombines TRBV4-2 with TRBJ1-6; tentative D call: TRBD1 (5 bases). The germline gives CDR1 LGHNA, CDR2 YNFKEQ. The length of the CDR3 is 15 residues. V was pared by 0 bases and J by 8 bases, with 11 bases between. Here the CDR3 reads CASSQDSGLDSPLHF. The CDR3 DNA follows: TGTGCCAGCAGCCAAGACTCAGGGTTGGATTCACCCCTCCACTTT.

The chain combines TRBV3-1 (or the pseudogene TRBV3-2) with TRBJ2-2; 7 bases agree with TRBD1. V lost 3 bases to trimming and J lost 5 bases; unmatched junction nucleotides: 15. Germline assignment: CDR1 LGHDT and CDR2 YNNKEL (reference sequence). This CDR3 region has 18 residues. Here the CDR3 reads CASSQIERGRTGTGELFF. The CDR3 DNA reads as TGTGCCAGCAGCCAGATCGAAAGGGGGCGAACGGGAACCGGGGAGCTGTTTTTT.

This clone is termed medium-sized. The CDR3 loop reads CASSLAGAGANVLTF. The CDR3 bases are TGTGCCAGCAGTTTGGCCGGGGCTGGGGCCAACGTCCTGACTTTC. The chain is built from TRBV27 and TRBJ2-6; weak D call: TRBD2 (5 bases). The germline CDR1 and CDR2 sequences are MNHEY and SMNVEV (reference sequence). This CDR3 spans 15 amino acids. V gave up 3 bases and J gave up 2 bases, with 8 bases separating them. The full variable domain, its missing parts supplied by reference TRBV27 and TRBJ2-6, is EAQVTQNPRYLITVTGKKLTVTCSQNMNHEYMSWYRQDPGLGLRQIYYSMNVEVTDKGDVPEGYKVSRKEKRNFPLILESPSPNQTSLYFCASSLAGAGANVLTFGAGSRLTVL.

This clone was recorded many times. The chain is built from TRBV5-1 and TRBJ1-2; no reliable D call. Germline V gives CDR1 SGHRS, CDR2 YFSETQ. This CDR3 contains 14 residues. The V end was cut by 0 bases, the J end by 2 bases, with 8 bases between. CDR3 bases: TGCGCCAGCAGCTTGGTTGCAGGAAACTATGGCTACACCTTC. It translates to CASSLVAGNYGYTF.

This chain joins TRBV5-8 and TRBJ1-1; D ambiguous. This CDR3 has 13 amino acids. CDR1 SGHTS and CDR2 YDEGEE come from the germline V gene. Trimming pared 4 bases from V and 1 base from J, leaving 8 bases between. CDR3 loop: CASSHRGNTEAFF. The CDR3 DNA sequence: TGTGCCAGCAGCCATCGGGGGAACACTGAAGCTTTCTTT.

CDR3 residues: CASSLERGLTEAFF. CDR3 nucleotides: TGCGCCAGCAGCTTGGAGCGGGGATTGACTGAAGCTTTCTTT. J is TRBJ1-1 and V is TRBV5-1; no definite D call. The length of the CDR3 is 14 residues. V shed 0 bases and J shed 5 bases, with 11 bases lying between them. Germline assignment: CDR1 SGHRS and CDR2 YFSETQ.

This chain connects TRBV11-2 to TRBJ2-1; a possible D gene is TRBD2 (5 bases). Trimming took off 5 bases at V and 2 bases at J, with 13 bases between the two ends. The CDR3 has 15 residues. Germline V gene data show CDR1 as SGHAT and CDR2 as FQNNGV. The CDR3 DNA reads TGTGCCAGCAGCCCCCGGTCCGGGACCTACAATGAGCAGTTCTTC. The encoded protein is CASSPRSGTYNEQFF.

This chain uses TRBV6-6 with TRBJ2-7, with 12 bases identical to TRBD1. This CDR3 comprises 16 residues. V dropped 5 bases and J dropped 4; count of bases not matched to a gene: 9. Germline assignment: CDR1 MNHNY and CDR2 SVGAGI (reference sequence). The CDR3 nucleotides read TGTGCCAGCAGTCCAGCCGGGGGACAGGGGGCGTACGAGCAGTACTTC. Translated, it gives CASSPAGGQGAYEQYF.

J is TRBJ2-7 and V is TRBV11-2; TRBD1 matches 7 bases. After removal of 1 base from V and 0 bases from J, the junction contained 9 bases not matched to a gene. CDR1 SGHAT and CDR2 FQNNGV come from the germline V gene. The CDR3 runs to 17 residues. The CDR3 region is CASSLVQTSGGSYEQYF. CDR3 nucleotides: TGTGCCAGCAGCTTAGTCCAGACCTCAGGGGGCTCCTACGAGCAGTACTTC.

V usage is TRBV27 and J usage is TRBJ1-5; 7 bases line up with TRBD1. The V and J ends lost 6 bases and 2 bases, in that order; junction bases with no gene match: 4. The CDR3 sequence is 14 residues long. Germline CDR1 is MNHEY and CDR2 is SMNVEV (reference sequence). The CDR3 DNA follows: TGTGCCAGCAGCAGAACAGGGGGCAATCAGCCCCAGCATTTT. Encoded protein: CASSRTGGNQPQHF.

The CDR3 DNA is TGTGCCAGCCGCCGGGACAGATACTACGAGCAGTACTTC. Encoded protein: CASRRDRYYEQYF. The genes are TRBV6-5 and TRBJ2-7; 7 nucleotides agree with TRBD1. The germline CDR1 and CDR2 sequences are MNHEY and SVGAGI. V shed 8 bases and J 3 bases; nucleotides not matched to a gene: 7. There are 13 residues in the CDR3.

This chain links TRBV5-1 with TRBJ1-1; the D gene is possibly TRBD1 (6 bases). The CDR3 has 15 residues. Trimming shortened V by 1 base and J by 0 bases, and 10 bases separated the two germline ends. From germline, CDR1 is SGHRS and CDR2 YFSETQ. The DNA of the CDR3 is TGCGCCAGCAGCTTGCAGGGGAACGTGAACACTGAAGCTTTCTTT. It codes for CASSLQGNVNTEAFF.

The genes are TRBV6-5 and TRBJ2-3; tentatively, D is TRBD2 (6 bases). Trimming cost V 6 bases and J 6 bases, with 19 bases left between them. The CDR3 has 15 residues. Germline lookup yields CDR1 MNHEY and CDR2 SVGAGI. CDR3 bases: TGTGCCAGCAGGCCAAACAATGGGGGGACGGATACGCAGTATTTT. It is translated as CASRPNNGGTDTQYF.

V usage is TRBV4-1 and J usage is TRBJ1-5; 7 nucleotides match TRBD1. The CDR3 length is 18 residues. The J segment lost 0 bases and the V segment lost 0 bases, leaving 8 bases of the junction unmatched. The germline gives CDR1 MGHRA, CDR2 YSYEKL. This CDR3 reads CASSQDTDRANSNQPQHF. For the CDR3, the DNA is TGCGCCAGCAGCCAAGATACCGACAGGGCCAATAGCAATCAGCCCCAGCATTTT.

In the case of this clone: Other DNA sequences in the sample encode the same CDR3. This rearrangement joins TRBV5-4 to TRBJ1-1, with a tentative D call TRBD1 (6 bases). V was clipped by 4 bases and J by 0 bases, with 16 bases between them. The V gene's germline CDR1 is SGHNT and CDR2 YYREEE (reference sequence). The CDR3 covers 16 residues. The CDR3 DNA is TGTGCCAGCAGCCTGGGGGGCGGTCAAGTGAACACTGAAGCTTTCTTT. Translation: CASSLGGGQVNTEAFF.

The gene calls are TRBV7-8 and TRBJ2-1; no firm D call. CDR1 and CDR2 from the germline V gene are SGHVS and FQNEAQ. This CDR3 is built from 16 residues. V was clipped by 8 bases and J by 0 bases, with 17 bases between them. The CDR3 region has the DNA TGTGCCAGCTTTCTCACCGCCGCGAGCTCCTACAATGAGCAGTTCTTC. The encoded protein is CASFLTAASSYNEQFF.

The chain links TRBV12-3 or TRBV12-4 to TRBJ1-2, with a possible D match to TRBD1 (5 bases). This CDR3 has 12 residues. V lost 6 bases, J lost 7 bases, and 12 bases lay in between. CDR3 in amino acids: CASSQFGGGYTF. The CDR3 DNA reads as TGTGCCAGCAGCCAGTTCGGGGGTGGCTACACCTTC.